Listed here are 20 T cell receptor beta chains from one sample, sequenced in a study of T cell responses to AZD1222 COVID-19 vaccine. Sequencing used immunoSEQ multiplex PCR; TCRdb keeps in-frame clones, though not all of them. The profile shows about 150,000 clones, roughly nine tenths of them singletons. Sequencing used peripheral blood, obtained on day 0 of MenACWY control vaccination. Receptors originate from an adult in good health.

This clone was recorded a few times. V is TRBV12-3 or TRBV12-4 and J is TRBJ1-2; D is unclear. The V end was cut by 7 bases, the J end by 7 bases, with 13 bases between. The CDR3 spans 12 residues. CDR3 in amino acids: CASTIRSGGYTF. As DNA, the CDR3 is TGTGCCAGCACCATACGATCGGGTGGCTACACCTTC.

The chain employs TRBV15 and TRBJ1-2, with unresolved D. The CDR3 sequence is 14 residues long. Trimming removed 0 bases from V and 2 bases from J, with 7 bases in between. The germline V gene has CDR1 LNHNV and CDR2 YYDKDF (reference sequence). The CDR3 spells CATSREGSNYGYTF. CDR3 sequence (DNA): TGTGCCACCAGCAGAGAGGGCAGCAACTATGGCTACACCTTC.

This sequence joins TRBV5-1 and TRBJ1-2, with 7 bases lining up with TRBD1. This CDR3 is built from 15 residues. Germline V gene data show CDR1 as SGHRS and CDR2 as YFSETQ. With 1 base clipped from V and 6 bases from J, the junction kept 9 bases outside the gene matches. CDR3 region: CASSLTSTGAHGYTF. CDR3 DNA: TGCGCCAGCAGCTTGACGAGCACAGGGGCCCATGGCTACACCTTC.

The chain couples TRBV6-6 to TRBJ1-1; D remains unclear. Germline CDR1 reads MNHNY; CDR2 reads SVGAGI (reference sequence). The length of the CDR3 is 11 residues. Trimming took 8 bases from V and 4 from J, leaving 8 bases between them. CDR3 in amino acids: CASSEVTEAFF. CDR3 coding DNA: TGTGCCAGCTCGGAAGTCACTGAAGCTTTCTTT.

CDR3 coding DNA: TGTGCCAGTAGAGGACAGGGTTTTGAAAAACTGTTTTTT. It yields the protein CASRGQGFEKLFF. V is TRBV12-3 or TRBV12-4 and J is TRBJ1-4, with TRBD1 matching over 8 bases. The CDR3 extends over 13 amino acids. With V trimmed by 9 bases and J by 7 bases, 7 bases remained unmatched.

The chain couples TRBV3-1 (or the pseudogene TRBV3-2) to TRBJ2-5, with a possible D match to TRBD2 (6 bases). Germline loops: CDR1 LGHDT, CDR2 YNNKEL (reference sequence). CDR3 length equals 13 residues. The V gene lost 6 bases and the J gene lost 7 bases, with 15 bases spanning the gap. CDR3 sequence reads: CASRLGGSVTQYF. The CDR3 DNA is TGTGCCAGCAGGCTTGGGGGGTCCGTGACCCAGTACTTC.

The chain combines TRBV11-2 with TRBJ1-2; TRBD1 agrees at 9 bases. After removal of 0 bases from V and 4 bases from J, the junction contained 3 bases not matched to a gene. The CDR3 covers 15 residues. Germline lookup yields CDR1 SGHAT and CDR2 FQNNGV. The CDR3 DNA follows: TGTGCCAGCAGCTTAGATGGACAGGGGCTCTATGGCTACACCTTC. Translating gives CASSLDGQGLYGYTF. The complete variable domain, with remaining parts taken from reference TRBV11-2 and TRBJ1-2, reads EAGVAQSPRYKIIEKRQSVAFWCNPISGHATLYWYQQILGQGPKLLIQFQNNGVVDDSQLPKDRFSAERLKGVDSTLKIQPAKLEDSAVYLCASSLDGQGLYGYTFGSGTRLTVV.

The chain carries TRBV9 and TRBJ2-2; 9 nucleotides match TRBD1. The CDR3 extends over 16 amino acids. Germline assignment: CDR1 SGDLS and CDR2 YYNGEE. V lost 3 bases, J lost 4 bases, and 7 bases stayed unmatched. For the CDR3, the DNA is TGTGCCAGCAGCGGCGGAGACAGGGGGATCACCGGGGAGCTGTTTTTT. Translated: CASSGGDRGITGELFF.

V gene TRBV2 combines with J gene TRBJ1-1; D gene unclear. The V gene's germline CDR1 is SNHLY and CDR2 FYNNEI. V was cut by 3 bases and J by 12 bases, with 17 bases left in between. The CDR3 sequence is 13 residues long. Written as DNA, the CDR3 is TGTGCCAGCAGTGATGTCTCTACAAAACAAACTTTCTTT. Translating gives CASSDVSTKQTFF.

V usage is TRBV6-4 and J usage is TRBJ2-2, with 9 bases aligning to TRBD2. The J segment lost 0 bases and the V segment lost 4 bases, leaving 6 bases of the junction unmatched. CDR1 and CDR2 from the germline V gene are MRHNA and SNTAGT. The CDR3 has 17 amino acids. The CDR3 loop is CASSALAGPTNTGELFF. CDR3 DNA: TGTGCCAGCAGTGCCCTAGCGGGGCCAACGAACACCGGGGAGCTGTTTTTT.

This chain uses TRBV3-1 (or the pseudogene TRBV3-2) with TRBJ2-2, with 15 bases fitting TRBD2. Losses at the gene ends were 4 bases for V and 4 bases for J; bases not matched to a gene: 13. Germline V CDR1 and CDR2: LGHDT, YNNKEL (reference sequence). CDR3 length: 20 residues. The CDR3, as DNA: TGTGCCAGCAGCCCACTCGGACTAGCGGGGGGGCCAATGGGCACCGGGGAGCTGTTTTTT. Encoded protein: CASSPLGLAGGPMGTGELFF.

The chain employs TRBV5-6 and TRBJ1-6, with a possible D match to TRBD1 (5 bases). This CDR3 contains 17 residues. V lost 4 bases and J 0 bases, leaving 14 bases between the germline ends. Germline assignment: CDR1 SGHDT and CDR2 YYEEEE. For the CDR3, the DNA is TGTGCCAGCAGCGGGACCTCCTATAGCTCCTATAATTCACCCCTCCACTTT. Translation: CASSGTSYSSYNSPLHF. The entire variable domain, with the rest obtained from reference TRBV5-6 and TRBJ1-6, is as follows: DAGVTQSPTHLIKTRGQQVTLRCSPKSGHDTVSWYQQALGQGPQFIFQYYEEEERQRGNFPDRFSGHQFPNYSSELNVNALLLGDSALYLCASSGTSYSSYNSPLHFGNGTRLTVT.

The chain couples TRBV2 to TRBJ2-7, with 11 bases matching TRBD2. Germline V gene data show CDR1 as SNHLY and CDR2 as FYNNEI. J gave up 3 bases and V 8 bases, and 3 bases lay outside the gene matches. The CDR3 loop spans 13 amino acids. The CDR3: CASSLAGGYEQYV. The CDR3 DNA reads as TGTGCCAGCTCCCTAGCGGGGGGCTACGAGCAGTACGTC.

The J gene is TRBJ1-1, the V gene TRBV7-6; D gene uncertain. The V and J ends lost 0 bases and 10 bases respectively, with 12 bases between them. Germline CDR1 is SGHVS and CDR2 is FNYEAQ. The CDR3 runs to 13 residues. The CDR3 bases are TGTGCCAGCAGCTTAGCGCCCCAGCGGGCAGCTTTCTTT. Protein: CASSLAPQRAAFF.

V is TRBV5-1 and J is TRBJ1-2; TRBD1 might be the D (6 bases). Trimming left V 7 bases short and J 4 bases short, with 17 bases between. The CDR3 runs 14 residues. Germline assignment: CDR1 SGHRS and CDR2 YFSETQ. The chain's CDR3 is CASRSNRTAYGYTF. The CDR3 region has the DNA TGCGCCAGCCGGTCAAACCGGACAGCCTATGGCTACACCTTC.

The chain employs TRBV5-1 and TRBJ1-1; D is uncertain. The CDR3 is 14 amino acids. The V and J ends lost 5 bases and 1 base respectively, with 12 bases between them. Per germline, CDR1 SGHRS and CDR2 YFSETQ. CDR3 region: CASSPIGGNTEAFF. The CDR3 DNA reads as TGCGCCAGCAGTCCCATAGGTGGGAACACTGAAGCTTTCTTT.

This clone was observed once. V gene TRBV7-9 combines with J gene TRBJ1-2; no reliable D call. This CDR3 is 13 amino acids long. V was pared by 1 base and J by 6 bases, with 9 bases between. The germline V gene encodes CDR1 SEHNR and CDR2 FQNEAQ (reference sequence). The CDR3 region has the DNA TGTGCCAGCAGCTTAGAGGAAGGCCATGGCTACACCTTC. Translated, it gives CASSLEEGHGYTF.

The J gene is TRBJ1-2, the V gene TRBV19; no firm D call. The CDR3 loop spans 15 amino acids. Trimming pared 5 bases from V and 4 bases from J, leaving 17 bases between. Germline V gene lookup returns CDR1 LNHDA and CDR2 SQIVND (reference sequence). The CDR3 is CASSSRLEDVYGYTF. The CDR3, as DNA: TGTGCCAGTAGTTCCCGCCTCGAAGACGTCTATGGCTACACCTTC.

The rearrangement joins TRBV27 to TRBJ1-2; D might be TRBD1 (5 bases). Germline values: CDR1 MNHEY, CDR2 SMNVEV (reference sequence). Trimming stripped 5 bases from V and 5 bases from J, with 12 bases between. This CDR3 contains 13 residues. The CDR3 DNA sequence: TGTGCCAGCAGTAGTTACAGGACTTATGGCTACACCTTC. Encoded protein: CASSSYRTYGYTF.

This chain connects TRBV6-5 to TRBJ1-1; D gene unclear. Trimming left V 4 bases short and J 5 bases short, with 8 bases between. The CDR3 sequence is 12 residues long. Germline CDR1 MNHEY, CDR2 SVGAGI. CDR3 nucleotide sequence: TGTGCCAGCAGTTTCATGGTTACTGAAGCTTTCTTT. Its protein is CASSFMVTEAFF.